The source of this T cell receptor (beta chain) is a study of blood T cell repertoires in COVID-19. About the research overall: T cells, B-cell-depleted T cells, or PBMCs provided the cDNA or gDNA that served as material.

Sequencing was performed with immunoSEQ multiplex PCR; in TCRdb, only in-frame clones are kept and a portion is missing. The sample shows under 350,000 clones, just over 85% of them seen only once. Losses at the gene ends were 10 bases for V and 3 bases for J; bases not matched to a gene: 16. This CDR3 has 17 residues. Germline V lookup: CDR1 ENHRY, CDR2 SYGVKD. The sample comprised PBMCs or T cells enriched from blood (not recorded which). V is TRBV10-3 and J is TRBJ2-3, with 10 bases matching TRBD2. The source of this sequence is a woman aged 40 to 49 with acute COVID-19. In DNA form, the CDR3 reads TGTGCCACTAACCATCATACGTCAGCGGGAGGGACAGATACGCAGTATTTT. Protein sequence: CATNHHTSAGGTDTQYF.